This is a list of T cell receptor beta chains from one sample in a study of a mutant IDH1 vaccine in newly diagnosed glioma. These TCRs are of unknown antigen specificity. The assay was immunoSEQ multiplex PCR, and TCRdb's table has in-frame clones only and misses some. Of about 43,000 clones listed, about 81% are singletons. The source material was PBMCs, sampled from a glioma patient whose treatment included an IDH1 peptide vaccine. The receptors shown here come from a woman under 30 with glioma. Some clones in this sample may be carry-over from other donors' samples. CDR3s include the opening cysteine and the closing phenylalanine or tryptophan. A D gene is named only where the DNA matches it firmly. Some rows have no size entry. The others give once, few or many, or a class for an expanded clone.

TRBV7-9,.,.,TRBJ2-5,CASSLFQGWGTGETQYF,TGTGCCAGCAGCTTATTCCAGGGTTGGGGAACGGGAGAGACCCAGTACTTC
TRBV29-1,.,TRBD1,TRBJ2-7,CSVQGAAGGSYEQYF,TGCAGCGTTCAAGGGGCGGCAGGGGGATCCTACGAGCAGTACTTC
TRBV19,.,TRBD1,TRBJ1-1,CATWTGFTEAFF,TGTGCCACCTGGACAGGGTTCACTGAAGCTTTCTTT
TRBV29-1,once,TRBD2,TRBJ2-1,CSVAGTSGGNSYNEQFF,TGCAGCGTTGCGGGGACTAGCGGGGGGAACTCCTACAATGAGCAGTTCTTC
TRBV19,.,TRBD2,TRBJ2-5,CASSIRAGGRRVLGTQYF,TGTGCCAGTAGTATACGAGCGGGAGGAAGAAGGGTTCTCGGGACCCAGTACTTC
TRBV28,.,.,TRBJ2-5,CASSFRAWETQYF,TGTGCCAGCAGTTTCAGGGCCTGGGAGACCCAGTACTTC
TRBV19,.,.,TRBJ1-1,CASSIPPGFTEAFF,TGTGCCAGTAGTATCCCCCCAGGTTTCACTGAAGCTTTCTTT
TRBV30,.,.,TRBJ1-1,CAWSVATVVTEAFF,TGTGCCTGGAGTGTCGCGACAGTGGTCACTGAAGCTTTCTTT
TRBV28,once,TRBD1,TRBJ1-2,CASSFLGQGSCTF,TGTGCCAGCAGTTTTTTGGGACAGGGTAGTTGCACCTTC
TRBV30,.,.,TRBJ1-2,CAWSGGRAANYGYTF,TGTGCCTGGAGTGGAGGGAGGGCCGCTAACTATGGCTACACCTTC
TRBV5-5,.,TRBD1,TRBJ1-1,CASSPIHSGTGGTEAFF,TGTGCCAGCAGCCCGATTCACTCCGGGACAGGGGGCACTGAAGCTTTCTTT
TRBV15,few,.,TRBJ1-1,CATTLGGRDTEAFF,TGTGCCACCACCCTAGGAGGGAGGGACACTGAAGCTTTCTTT
TRBV2,.,.,TRBJ1-1,CASTLDLNTEAFF,TGTGCCAGCACCTTAGATCTGAACACTGAAGCTTTCTTT
TRBV19,.,.,TRBJ2-1,CATLLENEQFF,TGTGCCACCCTACTAGAAAATGAGCAGTTCTTC
TRBV7-9,.,TRBD2,TRBJ2-3,CASSFRTSGGADTQYF,TGTGCCAGCAGCTTTCGGACTAGCGGGGGGGCAGATACGCAGTATTTT
TRBV7-2,.,TRBD1,TRBJ2-2,CASSRDRVDTGELFF,TGTGCCAGCAGCCGGGACAGGGTCGACACCGGGGAGCTGTTTTTT
TRBV5-4,.,TRBD2,TRBJ2-7,CASRPASGGTYEQYF,TGTGCCAGCAGGCCGGCTAGCGGGGGAACCTACGAGCAGTACTTC
TRBV11-3,.,TRBD1,TRBJ2-7,CASSPRDSSYEQYF,TGTGCCAGCAGCCCCAGGGACAGCTCCTACGAGCAGTACTTC
TRBV19,.,TRBD1,TRBJ1-1,CASSPLPGQGNTEAFF,TGTGCCAGTAGTCCTCTTCCCGGACAGGGTAACACTGAAGCTTTCTTT
TRBV29-1,once,.,TRBJ2-7,CSAGGGRNEQYF,TGCAGCGCTGGTGGTGGGCGGAACGAGCAGTACTTC
TRBV25-1,.,.,TRBJ1-1,CASSPPRVVNTEAFF,TGTGCCAGCAGTCCTCCCCGGGTCGTGAACACTGAAGCTTTCTTT
TRBV27,.,TRBD1,TRBJ2-7,CASSSPPRGSPYEQYF,TGTGCCAGCAGTTCTCCCCCCAGGGGGAGCCCCTACGAGCAGTACTTC
TRBV6-4,.,.,TRBJ1-1,CASSGGPRREAFF,TGTGCCAGCAGTGGAGGCCCCCGCAGGGAAGCTTTCTTT
TRBV4-1,.,TRBD2,TRBJ2-7,CASSQVRGGAYEQYF,TGCGCCAGCAGCCAAGTTCGCGGGGGGGCCTACGAGCAGTACTTC
TRBV28,.,TRBD2,TRBJ2-5,CASSLLRLAGGAQTQYF,TGTGCCAGCAGTTTATTAAGGCTGGCGGGGGGCGCTCAGACCCAGTACTTC
TRBV6-4,.,.,TRBJ1-1,CASSDSIRIQNTEAFF,TGTGCCAGCAGTGACTCGATCCGGATTCAGAACACTGAAGCTTTCTTT